This is a list of T cell receptor beta chains from one sample in a study of blood T cell repertoires in COVID-19. Sequencing used immunoSEQ multiplex PCR; TCRdb keeps in-frame clones, though not all of them. This table holds about 100,000 clones, roughly nine tenths found once. The sequencing input was peripheral blood. These TCRs come from a man aged 25 to 40 in a cohort sampled during active COVID-19. Each CDR3 is given without its conserved first and last residue. Each record gives: V gene, J gene, CDR3 protein.

>TRBV4-2|TRBJ1-4
ASSQERQGASANEKLF
>TRBV2|TRBJ2-1
ASSAGQGSNEQF
>TRBV3-1/TRBV3-2|TRBJ1-5
ASRGTGQNQPQH
>TRBV11-2|TRBJ1-4
ASSLVRNTDLGKLF
>TRBV2|TRBJ1-1
ASLTEKETEAF
>TRBV18|TRBJ2-1
ASSPSAGSYNEQF
>TRBV12-3/TRBV12-4|TRBJ2-2
ASIGGSGELF
>TRBV15|TRBJ1-2
ATSRSREVAARGYT
>TRBV7-2|TRBJ2-5
ASSLAGPQETQY
>TRBV19|TRBJ1-1
ASLPGQGIMNTEAF
>TRBV25-1|TRBJ1-6
ASSLRDRGTPLH
>TRBV9|TRBJ1-1
ASSGALNTEAF
>TRBV5-4|TRBJ2-3
ASRRDYTPDTQY
>TRBV10-3|TRBJ1-1
AIRGQWGGTEAF
>TRBV5-6|TRBJ2-7
ASSLRGGDEQY
>TRBV5-1|TRBJ2-7
ASSLAPSGTSYEQY
>TRBV2|TRBJ1-2
ASSQQGALEGGYT
>TRBV2|TRBJ1-4
ATQGSDREGEKLF
>TRBV30|TRBJ1-1
ACTTGGTEAF
>TRBV11-2|TRBJ2-7
ASSANRDWPYEQY
>TRBV28|TRBJ2-7
ASSPGTSGGYEQY
>TRBV4-3|TRBJ2-7
ASSQDQDYEQY
>TRBV5-1|TRBJ1-1
ASSPGQGTKNTEAF
>TRBV30|TRBJ2-5
AGINRGGETQY
>TRBV11-2|TRBJ2-3
ASSFSGGAGTDTQY